These 27 T cell receptor beta chains were all obtained from the same sample, sequenced in a study of T cells in Graves' hyperthyroidism and ophthalmopathy. Researchers took RNA transcripts and amplified the TCR beta CDR3 regions from them. First-round RT-PCR with HTBI primers amplified the TCR CDR3 region. TCRdb used MiXCR to reprocess the multiplex PCR reads, holding one entry per CDR3 protein. The table includes about 400,000 distinct CDR3 sequences, around 13% detected once. The sequencing input was blood. The receptors here all came from a woman in her twenties or thirties with Graves' ophthalmopathy.

In this sample, this clonotype turned up many times. The rearrangement links TRBV7-9 to TRBJ2-3, with TRBD2 identical over 8 bases. V was clipped by 4 bases and J by 0 bases; unmatched bases: 9. Germline V gene data show CDR1 as SEHNR and CDR2 as FQNEAQ (reference sequence). The CDR3 extends over 17 amino acids. This CDR3 is CASSSAVTSGSTDTQYF. DNA for the CDR3: TGTGCCAGCAGCTCCGCGGTAACTAGCGGCAGCACAGATACGCAGTATTTT.

This chain links TRBV3-1 with TRBJ1-5, with D uncertain. This CDR3 region has 18 residues. Germline lookup yields CDR1 LGHDT and CDR2 YNNKEL (reference sequence). The V end was cut by 4 bases, the J end by 4 bases, with 23 bases between. The CDR3 DNA reads as TGTGCCAGCAGCCGAGGCAATGCCGACTCTTCTCCTAATCAGCCCCAGCATTTT. Its translation is CASSRGNADSSPNQPQHF.

This clonotype was observed many times. The chain recombines TRBV29-1 with TRBJ2-7; perhaps TRBD1 as D (6 bases). The V gene lost 7 bases and the J gene lost 0 bases, with 13 bases spanning the gap. Germline-derived CDR1 and CDR2 are SQVTM and ANQGSEA. The CDR3 runs 13 residues. The CDR3, as DNA: TGCAGCGCCGGACAGAAAAGCTCCTACGAGCAGTACTTC. Translated: CSAGQKSSYEQYF.

This clonotype was counted at least ten times. The genes are TRBV5-1 and TRBJ2-7; D is undetermined. Trimming removed 3 bases from V and 3 bases from J, with 7 bases in between. CDR1 is SGHRS, CDR2 YFSETQ, per germline. The CDR3 loop spans 12 amino acids. The CDR3 here is CASSSPNYEQYF. The CDR3 nucleotides read TGCGCCAGCAGCTCTCCCAACTACGAGCAGTACTTC.

A few counts support this clonotype. This chain joins TRBV9 and TRBJ1-6; tentative D call: TRBD1 (6 bases). The CDR3 contains 14 residues. Germline V gene lookup returns CDR1 SGDLS and CDR2 YYNGEE. Trimming stripped 0 bases from V and 9 bases from J, with 10 bases between. CDR3 DNA sequence: TGTGCCAGCAGCGTAGACAGGGCTGGTTCACCCCTCCACTTT. Translating it yields CASSVDRAGSPLHF. Complete variable domain (other parts from reference TRBV9 and TRBJ1-6): DSGVTQTPKHLITATGQRVTLRCSPRSGDLSVYWYQQSLDQGLQFLIQYYNGEERAKGNILERFSAQQFPDLHSELNLSSLELGDSALYFCASSVDRAGSPLHFGNGTRLTVT.

This clonotype was detected many times. V usage is TRBV7-9 and J usage is TRBJ2-3; tentatively, D is TRBD1 (6 bases). Germline V gene lookup returns CDR1 SEHNR and CDR2 FQNEAQ (reference sequence). The ends were cut back, 4 bases at V and 1 base at J, with 12 bases in the middle. The CDR3 is 15 amino acids. CDR3 DNA: TGTGCCAGCAGCTGGGACATCCAGCGCACAGATACGCAGTATTTT. This sequence encodes CASSWDIQRTDTQYF.

In this sample, this clonotype turned up many times. This chain joins TRBV7-6 and TRBJ2-7; D may be TRBD2 (5 bases). Germline V gene lookup returns CDR1 SGHVS and CDR2 FNYEAQ. CDR3 size: 13 residues. V was shortened by 5 bases and J by 4 bases, with 12 bases between the two germline ends. This CDR3 reads CASSPGNQYEQYF. The CDR3 coding sequence is TGTGCCAGCAGCCCCGGGAATCAATACGAGCAGTACTTC.

This clonotype was recorded at least ten times. The V gene is TRBV7-2, the J gene TRBJ1-6, with D perhaps TRBD1 (5 bases). Germline values: CDR1 SGHTA, CDR2 FQGNSA. This CDR3 spans 14 amino acids. The V end was cut by 3 bases, the J end by 10 bases, with 13 bases between. The CDR3 here is CASSFRAPVSPLHF. CDR3 nucleotide sequence: TGTGCCAGCAGCTTCAGGGCGCCGGTCTCACCCCTCCACTTT.

The sample holds many counts of this clonotype. This sequence joins TRBV11-2 and TRBJ2-3; the D is unclear. Germline CDR1 SGHAT, CDR2 FQNNGV. V lost 4 bases, J lost 7 bases, and 18 bases lay in between. This CDR3 is 15 amino acids long. CDR3 sequence (DNA): TGTGCCAGCAGCTCACTCCGGGTGGGGTCAAATACGCAGTATTTT. Translated: CASSSLRVGSNTQYF.

This sequence joins TRBV5-4 and TRBJ2-7, with TRBD2 as a possible D gene (5 bases). V lost 7 bases and J lost 5, with 16 bases in between. CDR3 length: 13 residues. Per germline, CDR1 SGHNT and CDR2 YYREEE (reference sequence). CDR3 sequence (DNA): TGTGCCAGCTGGAATAGGGAGCGCGACGAGCAGTACTTC. Its translation is CASWNRERDEQYF.

Many counts were recorded for this clonotype. The chain couples TRBV3-1 to TRBJ1-1; D is uncertain. This CDR3 has 14 amino acids. Trimming cost V 7 bases and J 2 bases, with 14 bases left between them. Per germline, CDR1 LGHDT and CDR2 YNNKEL (reference sequence). The CDR3 reads CASTPRAINTEAFF. In DNA, the CDR3 is TGTGCCAGCACCCCGCGGGCAATTAACACTGAAGCTTTCTTT.

The rearrangement uses TRBV19 and TRBJ1-2; TRBD1 is a possible D gene (5 bases). Germline values: CDR1 LNHDA, CDR2 SQIVND (reference sequence). The CDR3 covers 14 residues. Trimming took 9 bases from V and 8 from J, leaving 22 bases between them. In DNA form, the CDR3 reads TGTGCCAGCAACAACCAGTACCCGGGGGAAGGCTACACCTTC. As protein: CASNNQYPGEGYTF.

The genes are TRBV4-2 and TRBJ2-3; TRBD2 matches 10 bases. The CDR3 spans 20 residues. Germline CDR1 is LGHNA and CDR2 is YNFKEQ. Trimming cost V 0 bases and J 4 bases; bases outside gene matches: 16. The CDR3 loop reads CASSQEVLSGGALSPDTQYF. CDR3 in DNA: TGTGCCAGCAGCCAAGAGGTTTTAAGCGGGGGGGCCTTAAGCCCAGATACGCAGTATTTT.

The chain recombines TRBV12-3 or TRBV12-4 with TRBJ1-4, with TRBD1 as a possible D gene (6 bases). The CDR3 is 17 residues long. Trimming took off 3 bases at V and 5 bases at J, with 19 bases between the two ends. The CDR3 spells CASSLTSGGQLNEKLFF. CDR3 nucleotides: TGTGCCAGCAGTTTGACTAGCGGGGGGCAGCTAAATGAAAAACTGTTTTTT.

This clonotype showed up many times. This chain's CDR3 is CSARGGVNTIYF. CDR3 coding DNA: TGCAGTGCTAGAGGGGGGGTGAACACCATATATTTT. The V gene is TRBV20-1, the J gene TRBJ1-3, with TRBD1 as a possible D gene (5 bases). The length of the CDR3 is 12 residues. Trimming removed 1 base from V and 7 bases from J, with 8 bases in between. Germline V gene sequence: CDR1 DFQATT, CDR2 SNEGSKA (reference sequence).

For this clonotype: A much larger clone sits a single nucleotide away, making a read error possible. V usage is TRBV27 and J usage is TRBJ2-5; no clear D. This CDR3 is built from 15 residues. Germline lookup yields CDR1 MNHEY and CDR2 SMNVEV (reference sequence). The CDR3 loop reads CASSLLPLYQKTQYF. CDR3 nucleotides: TGTGCCAGCAGTCTCCTCCCCCTTTACCAAAAGACCCAGTACTTC.

Ten or more counts support this clonotype. V and J are TRBV2 and TRBJ1-1; D ambiguous. The CDR3 consists of 15 residues. In germline, CDR1 is SNHLY, CDR2 FYNNEI. Trimming removed 0 bases from V and 6 bases from J, with 14 bases in between. CDR3 in DNA: TGTGCCAGCAGTGAAGCGGAGGGCTCGGGCGCTGAAGCTTTCTTT. This gives the protein CASSEAEGSGAEAFF.

This clonotype has a count of ten or more. The CDR3 loop is CASSHTIAGAYNEQFF. CDR3 DNA sequence: TGCGCCAGCAGCCATACTATAGCGGGGGCCTACAATGAGCAGTTCTTC. The chain recombines TRBV5-1 with TRBJ2-1; TRBD2 agrees at 9 bases. Per germline, CDR1 SGHRS and CDR2 YFSETQ. This CDR3 is built from 16 residues. V dropped 4 bases and J dropped 2; count of bases not matched to a gene: 7.

This clonotype has ten or more counts. The chain carries TRBV5-1 and TRBJ1-1; D is perhaps TRBD1 (5 bases). Trimming shortened V by 2 bases and J by 6 bases, and 17 bases separated the two germline ends. Germline CDR1 reads SGHRS; CDR2 reads YFSETQ. CDR3 length: 15 residues. In DNA, the CDR3 is TGCGCCAGCAGCTTAGAGGGGCCATTGATCCCTGAAGCTTTCTTT. Translated: CASSLEGPLIPEAFF.

This clonotype appeared many times. The chain joins TRBV2 to TRBJ2-7; D not resolved. Germline values: CDR1 SNHLY, CDR2 FYNNEI. The CDR3 runs to 14 residues. V was cut by 3 bases and J by 3 bases, with 12 bases left in between. The CDR3, as DNA: TGTGCCAGCAGTGAGAGTCAGGTCGGCTACGAGCAGTACTTC. It is translated as CASSESQVGYEQYF.

In its sample, this clonotype was seen many times. The chain has TRBV13 and TRBJ1-2; 8 bases agree with TRBD1. The CDR3 is 17 amino acids. The V gene end was trimmed by 5 bases and the J gene end by 1 base; junction bases not matched to a gene: 12. The germline CDR1 and CDR2 sequences are PRHDT and FYEKMQ (reference sequence). For the CDR3, the DNA is TGTGCCAGCAGCCATCGGACAGGGCCTGGGGATAACTATGGCTACACCTTC. Translation gives CASSHRTGPGDNYGYTF.

The rearrangement links TRBV7-2 to TRBJ1-6, with D hard to call. This CDR3 comprises 17 residues. Deletions cut 5 bases from V and 1 base from J, with 15 bases between. Germline CDR1 SGHTA, CDR2 FQGNSA. The CDR3: CASSPGVFPSYNSPLHF. DNA of the CDR3: TGTGCCAGCAGCCCCGGGGTCTTCCCATCCTATAATTCACCCCTCCACTTT.

This clonotype was detected only a few times. The rearrangement uses TRBV14 and TRBJ1-4; 7 nucleotides align to TRBD1. Germline V gene data show CDR1 as SGHDN and CDR2 as FVKESK. This CDR3 comprises 15 residues. V dropped 2 bases and J dropped 5; count of bases not matched to a gene: 5. The CDR3 DNA is TGTGCCAGCAGCCAAATCGGGACAGCAAATGAAAAACTGTTTTTT. Amino acid sequence: CASSQIGTANEKLFF.

The V gene is TRBV12-3 or TRBV12-4, the J gene TRBJ2-3, with D unresolved. The CDR3 covers 15 residues. The V and J ends lost 1 base and 2 bases respectively, with 10 bases between them. CDR3 region: CASSLEARHTDTQYF. CDR3 sequence (DNA): TGTGCCAGCAGTTTAGAGGCTCGACACACAGATACGCAGTATTTT.

Many counts were recorded for this clonotype. The CDR3 loop is CASSFRQETQYF. Written as DNA, the CDR3 is TGTGCCAGCAGTTTTCGTCAAGAGACCCAGTACTTC. The V and J genes are TRBV28 and TRBJ2-5; D gene unclear. Germline CDR1 MDHEN, CDR2 SYDVKM. The CDR3 sequence is 12 residues long. V lost 3 bases and J lost 2, with 4 bases in between.

In regard to this clonotype: A much larger clone differs by one base, so this may be a read error. The chain carries TRBV12-3 or TRBV12-4 and TRBJ1-2; the D gene is possibly TRBD1 (5 bases). The V end was cut by 6 bases, the J end by 7 bases, with 15 bases between. The length of the CDR3 is 13 residues. CDR3 sequence: CASSPDSLCGYTF. The CDR3, as DNA: TGTGCCAGCAGCCCCGACAGCCTCTGTGGCTACACCTTC.

The V gene is TRBV27, the J gene TRBJ2-3; 9 bases are shared with TRBD2. J lost 2 bases, V lost 8 bases, and 5 bases had no gene match. This CDR3 is 14 amino acids long. Germline V gives CDR1 MNHEY, CDR2 SMNVEV (reference sequence). The CDR3: CASGIAGVTDTQYF. CDR3 nucleotides: TGTGCCAGCGGTATAGCGGGGGTCACAGATACGCAGTATTTT.